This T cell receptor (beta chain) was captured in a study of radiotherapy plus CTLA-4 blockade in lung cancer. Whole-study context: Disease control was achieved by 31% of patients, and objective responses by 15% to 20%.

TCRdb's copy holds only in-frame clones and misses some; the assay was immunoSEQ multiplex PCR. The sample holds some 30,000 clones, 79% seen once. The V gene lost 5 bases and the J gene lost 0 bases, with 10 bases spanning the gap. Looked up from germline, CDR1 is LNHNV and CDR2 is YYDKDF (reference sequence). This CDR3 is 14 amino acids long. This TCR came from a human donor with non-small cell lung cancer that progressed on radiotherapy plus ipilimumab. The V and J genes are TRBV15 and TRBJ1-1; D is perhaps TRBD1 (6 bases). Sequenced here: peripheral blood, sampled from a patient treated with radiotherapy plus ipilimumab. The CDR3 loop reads CATSEGVMNTEAFF. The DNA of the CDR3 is TGTGCCACCAGCGAGGGGGTTATGAACACTGAAGCTTTCTTT. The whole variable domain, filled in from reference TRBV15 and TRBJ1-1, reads DAMVIQNPRYQVTQFGKPVTLSCSQTLNHNVMYWYQQKSSQAPKLLFHYYDKDFNNEADTPDNFQSRRPNTSFCFLDIRSPGLGDTAMYLCATSEGVMNTEAFFGQGTRLTVV.